This record concerns one T cell receptor (beta chain) sequence. The same CDR3 is also encoded by other DNA sequences in this sample. Germline CDR1 reads SGHRS; CDR2 reads YFSETQ. V was clipped by 5 bases and J by 5 bases; unmatched bases: 6. The CDR3 totals 14 residues. The data originate from a study of blood T cell repertoires in COVID-19. Whole-study context: Acute and convalescent COVID-19 specimens originated in the United States, Italy and Spain. T cells, B-cell-depleted T cells, or PBMCs supplied cDNA or gDNA.

Authors' analysis steps: Counts of nucleated cells, estimated from reference gene primer amplification, were obtained. Measured with immunoSEQ multiplex PCR; TCRdb has only the in-frame clones, and not every one. V and J calls and clone size are as listed in that table; D and trimming were resolved from the DNA. The table includes nearly 200,000 clones, approximately 82% detected once. This receptor was taken from a human donor with acute or convalescent COVID-19. The donor label of this sample is uncertain. The sample taken for sequencing was peripheral blood. The chain joins TRBV5-1 to TRBJ1-2; TRBD1 aligns across 10 bases. CDR3 in amino acids: CASSPGQGIYGYTF. CDR3 nucleotide sequence: TGCGCCAGCAGTCCGGGACAGGGGATTTATGGCTACACCTTC.